The entry below describes one TCR beta chain. The method was immunoSEQ multiplex PCR; TCRdb's version includes in-frame clones alone and lacks a portion of them. The sample holds 80,000 or so clones, over 75% seen once. Enrollment shut out patients with autoimmune disease history or systemic immunosuppression. This specimen comes from a study of OX40 agonist ivuxolimab in advanced cancers. This CDR3 region has 12 residues. Germline CDR1 ENHRY, CDR2 SYGVKD. V was shortened by 8 bases and J by 1 base, with 5 bases between the two germline ends. The V call is TRBV10-3, the J call TRBJ2-2; D perhaps matches TRBD2 (5 bases). The receptor was isolated from an adult with an advanced solid tumor such as melanoma, head and neck, liver or kidney cancer. Sequencing used CD4+ or CD8+ T cells sorted from blood, obtained in a trial of the OX40 agonist ivuxolimab. This CDR3 reads CAIGGNTGELFF. In nucleotides, the CDR3 is TGTGCCATCGGAGGGAACACCGGGGAGCTGTTTTTT.